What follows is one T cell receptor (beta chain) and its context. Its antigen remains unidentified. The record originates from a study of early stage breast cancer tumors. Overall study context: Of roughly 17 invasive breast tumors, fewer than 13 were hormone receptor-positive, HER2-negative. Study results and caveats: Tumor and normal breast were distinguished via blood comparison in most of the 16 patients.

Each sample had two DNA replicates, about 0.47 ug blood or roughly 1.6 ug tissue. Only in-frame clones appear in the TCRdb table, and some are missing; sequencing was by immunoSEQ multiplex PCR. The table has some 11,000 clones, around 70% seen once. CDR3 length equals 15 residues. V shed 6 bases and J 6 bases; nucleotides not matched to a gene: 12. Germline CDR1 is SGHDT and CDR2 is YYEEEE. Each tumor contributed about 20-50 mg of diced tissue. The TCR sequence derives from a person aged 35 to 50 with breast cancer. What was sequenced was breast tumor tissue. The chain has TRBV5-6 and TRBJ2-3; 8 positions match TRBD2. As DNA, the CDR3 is TGTGCCAGCACCCCTCTTAGCGGGACCGGGGATACGCAGTATTTT. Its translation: CASTPLSGTGDTQYF.